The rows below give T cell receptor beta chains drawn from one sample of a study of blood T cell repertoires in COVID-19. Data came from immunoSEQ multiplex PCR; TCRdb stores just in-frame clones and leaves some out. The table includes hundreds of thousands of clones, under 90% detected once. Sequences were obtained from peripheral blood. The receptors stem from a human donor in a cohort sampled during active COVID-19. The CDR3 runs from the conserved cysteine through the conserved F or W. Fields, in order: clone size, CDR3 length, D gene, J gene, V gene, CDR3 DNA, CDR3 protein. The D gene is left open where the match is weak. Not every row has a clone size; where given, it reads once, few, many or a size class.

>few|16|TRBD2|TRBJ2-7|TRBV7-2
TGTGCCAGCAGCTTTCTTGGGACTAGCGGGAAATACGAGCAGTACTTC
CASSFLGTSGKYEQYF
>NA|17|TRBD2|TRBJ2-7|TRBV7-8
TGTGCCAGCAGTACACCCTTGGGGGGCGGGGGGCTCTACGAGCAGTACTTC
CASSTPLGGGGLYEQYF
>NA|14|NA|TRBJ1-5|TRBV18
TGTGCCAGCTCCGGACAGTATAGCAATCAGCCCCAGCATTTT
CASSGQYSNQPQHF
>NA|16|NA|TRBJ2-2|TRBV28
TGTGCCAGCAGTCCCCGACGGACAGCGAACACCGGGGAGCTGTTTTTT
CASSPRRTANTGELFF
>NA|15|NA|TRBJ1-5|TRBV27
TGTGCCAGCAGTTCCAGGGAAAGGGGAAATCAGCCCCAGCATTTT
CASSSRERGNQPQHF
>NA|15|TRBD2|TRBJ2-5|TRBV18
TGTGCCAGCTCACCACGACTAGCGGACCAAGAGACCCAGTACTTC
CASSPRLADQETQYF
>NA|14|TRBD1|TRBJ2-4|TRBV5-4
TGTGCCAGCAGCCCTCCGGGACAGGGTCACATTCAGTACTTC
CASSPPGQGHIQYF
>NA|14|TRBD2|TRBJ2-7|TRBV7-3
TGTGCCAGCAGCTTAGGCGGGAGAAGTTACGAGCAGTACTTC
CASSLGGRSYEQYF
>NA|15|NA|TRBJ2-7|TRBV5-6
TGTGCCAGCAGCCTACTACAGGGAAAGGCCTACGAGCAGTACTTC
CASSLLQGKAYEQYF
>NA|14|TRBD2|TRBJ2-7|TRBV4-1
TGCGCCAGCAGCCAAGGGACTAGTGTGTACGAGCAGTACTTC
CASSQGTSVYEQYF